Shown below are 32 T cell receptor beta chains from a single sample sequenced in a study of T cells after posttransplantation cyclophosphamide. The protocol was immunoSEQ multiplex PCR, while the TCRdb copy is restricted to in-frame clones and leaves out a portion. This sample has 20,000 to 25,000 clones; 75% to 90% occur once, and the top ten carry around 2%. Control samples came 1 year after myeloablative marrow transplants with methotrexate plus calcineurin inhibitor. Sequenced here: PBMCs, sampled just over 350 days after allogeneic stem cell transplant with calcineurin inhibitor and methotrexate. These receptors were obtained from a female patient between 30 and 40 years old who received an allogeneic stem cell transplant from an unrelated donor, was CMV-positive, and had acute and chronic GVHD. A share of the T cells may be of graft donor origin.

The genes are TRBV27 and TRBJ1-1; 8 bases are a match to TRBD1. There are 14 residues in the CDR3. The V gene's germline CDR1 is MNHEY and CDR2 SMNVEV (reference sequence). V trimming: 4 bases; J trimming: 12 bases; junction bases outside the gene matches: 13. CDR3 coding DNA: TGTGCCAGCAGTTCCCATCTTGCAACAGGGGGGCCTTTCTTT. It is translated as CASSSHLATGGPFF.

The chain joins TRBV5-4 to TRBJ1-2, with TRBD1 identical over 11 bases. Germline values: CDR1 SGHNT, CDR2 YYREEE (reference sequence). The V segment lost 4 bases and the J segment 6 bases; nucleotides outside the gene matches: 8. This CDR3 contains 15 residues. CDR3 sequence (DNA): TGTGCCAGCAGCGACGGGACAGGGGGTCGGGATGGCTACACCTTC. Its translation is CASSDGTGGRDGYTF.

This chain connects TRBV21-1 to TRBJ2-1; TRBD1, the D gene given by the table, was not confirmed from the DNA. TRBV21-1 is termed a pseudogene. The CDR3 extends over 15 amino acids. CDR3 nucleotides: TGTGCCAGCAGCAAAACCGGGACAGTGCCCTGTCAGCAGTTCTTC. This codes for CASSKTGTVPCQQFF.

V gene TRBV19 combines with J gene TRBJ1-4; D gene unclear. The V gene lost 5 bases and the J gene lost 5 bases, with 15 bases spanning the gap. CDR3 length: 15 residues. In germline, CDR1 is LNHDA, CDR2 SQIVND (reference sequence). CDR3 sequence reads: CASSPRAGENEKLFF. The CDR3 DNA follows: TGTGCCAGTAGTCCAAGGGCGGGAGAGAATGAAAAACTGTTTTTT.

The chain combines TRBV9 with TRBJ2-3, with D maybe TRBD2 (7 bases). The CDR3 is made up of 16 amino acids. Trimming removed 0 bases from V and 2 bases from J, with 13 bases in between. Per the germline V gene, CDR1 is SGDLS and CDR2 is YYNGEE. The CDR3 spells CASSVEGGGNTDTQYF. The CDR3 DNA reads TGTGCCAGCAGCGTAGAGGGGGGAGGGAACACAGATACGCAGTATTTT. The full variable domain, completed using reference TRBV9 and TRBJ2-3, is DSGVTQTPKHLITATGQRVTLRCSPRSGDLSVYWYQQSLDQGLQFLIQYYNGEERAKGNILERFSAQQFPDLHSELNLSSLELGDSALYFCASSVEGGGNTDTQYFGPGTRLTVL.

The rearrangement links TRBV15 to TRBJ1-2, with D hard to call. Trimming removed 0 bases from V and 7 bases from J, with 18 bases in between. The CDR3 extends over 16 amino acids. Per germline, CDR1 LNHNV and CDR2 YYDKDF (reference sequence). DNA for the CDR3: TGTGCCACCAGCAGAGATTCGCACGGAGGTGGGGTTGGCTACACCTTC. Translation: CATSRDSHGGGVGYTF.

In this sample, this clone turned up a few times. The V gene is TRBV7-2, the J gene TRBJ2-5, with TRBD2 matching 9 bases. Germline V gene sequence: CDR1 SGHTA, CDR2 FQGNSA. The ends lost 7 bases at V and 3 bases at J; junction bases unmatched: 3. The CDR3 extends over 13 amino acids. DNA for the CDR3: TGTGCCAGCACCTCTAGCGGGGAAGAGACCCAGTACTTC. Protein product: CASTSSGEETQYF.

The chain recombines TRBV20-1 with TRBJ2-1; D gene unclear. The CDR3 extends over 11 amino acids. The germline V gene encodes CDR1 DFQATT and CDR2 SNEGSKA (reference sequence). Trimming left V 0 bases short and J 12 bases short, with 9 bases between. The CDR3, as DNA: TGCAGTGCTAGAGATCAAGCGTTGCAGTTCTTC. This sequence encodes CSARDQALQFF.

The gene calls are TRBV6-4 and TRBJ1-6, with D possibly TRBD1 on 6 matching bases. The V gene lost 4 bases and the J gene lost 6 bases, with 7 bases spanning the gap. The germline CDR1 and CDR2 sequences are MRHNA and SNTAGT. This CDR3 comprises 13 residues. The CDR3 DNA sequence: TGTGCCAGCAGTGTGGACAGTAATTCACCCCTCCACTTT. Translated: CASSVDSNSPLHF.

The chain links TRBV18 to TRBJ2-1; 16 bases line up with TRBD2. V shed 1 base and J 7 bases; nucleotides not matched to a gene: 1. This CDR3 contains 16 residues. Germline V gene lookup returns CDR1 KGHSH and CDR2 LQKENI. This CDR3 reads CASSPQGLAGGNEQFF. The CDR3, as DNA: TGTGCCAGCTCACCACAGGGACTAGCGGGAGGGAATGAGCAGTTCTTC.

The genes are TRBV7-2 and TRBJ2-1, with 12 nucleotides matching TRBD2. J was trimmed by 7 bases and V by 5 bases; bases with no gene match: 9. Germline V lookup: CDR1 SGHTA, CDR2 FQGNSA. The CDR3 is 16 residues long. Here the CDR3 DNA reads TGTGCCAGCAGCACCCGACTAGCGGGAGTGGGGAATGAGCAGTTCTTC. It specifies CASSTRLAGVGNEQFF.

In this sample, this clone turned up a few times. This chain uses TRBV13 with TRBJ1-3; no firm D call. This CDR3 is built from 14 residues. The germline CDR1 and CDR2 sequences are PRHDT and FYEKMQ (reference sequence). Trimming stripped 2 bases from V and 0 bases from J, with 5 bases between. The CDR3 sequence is CASSLTNSGNTIYF. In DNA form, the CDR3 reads TGTGCCAGCAGCTTAACAAACTCTGGAAACACCATATATTTT.

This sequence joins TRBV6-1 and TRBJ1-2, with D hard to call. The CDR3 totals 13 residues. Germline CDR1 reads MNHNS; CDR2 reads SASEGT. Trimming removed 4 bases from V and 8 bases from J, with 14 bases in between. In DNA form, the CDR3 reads TGTGCCAGCAGTGCTGCCCTCTATATGGGCTACACCTTC. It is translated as CASSAALYMGYTF.

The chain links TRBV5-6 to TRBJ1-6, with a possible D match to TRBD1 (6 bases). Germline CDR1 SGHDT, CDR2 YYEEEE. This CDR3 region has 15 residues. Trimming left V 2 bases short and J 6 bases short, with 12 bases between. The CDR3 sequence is CASSFGQGTNSPLHF. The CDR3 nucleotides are TGTGCCAGCAGCTTCGGCCAGGGGACTAATTCACCCCTCCACTTT.

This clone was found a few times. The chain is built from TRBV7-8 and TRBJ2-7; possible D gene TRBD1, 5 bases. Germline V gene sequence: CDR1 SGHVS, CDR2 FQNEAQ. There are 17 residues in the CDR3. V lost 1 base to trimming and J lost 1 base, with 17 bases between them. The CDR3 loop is CASSLEGWQANSYEQYF. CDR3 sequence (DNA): TGTGCCAGCAGCTTAGAGGGGTGGCAGGCGAATTCCTACGAGCAGTACTTC.

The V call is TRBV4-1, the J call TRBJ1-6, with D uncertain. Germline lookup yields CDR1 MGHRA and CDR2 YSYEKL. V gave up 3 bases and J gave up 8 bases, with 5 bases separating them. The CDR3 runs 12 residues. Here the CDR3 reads CASSHIDSPLHF. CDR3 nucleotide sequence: TGCGCCAGCAGCCACATTGATTCACCCCTCCACTTT.

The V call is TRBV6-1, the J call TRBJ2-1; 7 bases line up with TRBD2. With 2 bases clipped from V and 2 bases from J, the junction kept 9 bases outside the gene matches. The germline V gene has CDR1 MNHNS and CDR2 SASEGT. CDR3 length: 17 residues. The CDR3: CASSERGGEITYNEQFF. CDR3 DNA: TGTGCCAGCAGTGAACGGGGAGGGGAGATCACCTACAATGAGCAGTTCTTC.

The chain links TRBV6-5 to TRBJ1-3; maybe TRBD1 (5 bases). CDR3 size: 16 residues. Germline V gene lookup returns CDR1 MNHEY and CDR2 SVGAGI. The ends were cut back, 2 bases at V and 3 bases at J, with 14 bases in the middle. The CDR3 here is CASSYGTGGSGNTIYF. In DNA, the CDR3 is TGTGCCAGCAGTTACGGCACAGGAGGGAGTGGAAACACCATATATTTT.

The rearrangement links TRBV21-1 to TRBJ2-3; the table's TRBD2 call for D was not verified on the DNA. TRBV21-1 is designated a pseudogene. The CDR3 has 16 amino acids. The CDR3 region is CASSKGGLAGGSTQYF. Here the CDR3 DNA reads TGTGCCAGCAGCAAAGGAGGACTAGCGGGAGGGAGTACGCAGTATTTT.

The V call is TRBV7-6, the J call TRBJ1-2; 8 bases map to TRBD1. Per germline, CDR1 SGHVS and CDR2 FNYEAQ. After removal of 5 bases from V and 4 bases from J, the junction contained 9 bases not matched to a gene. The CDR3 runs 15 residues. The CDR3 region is CASSPDRGLVYGYTF. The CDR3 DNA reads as TGTGCCAGCAGCCCCGACAGGGGTCTCGTCTATGGCTACACCTTC.

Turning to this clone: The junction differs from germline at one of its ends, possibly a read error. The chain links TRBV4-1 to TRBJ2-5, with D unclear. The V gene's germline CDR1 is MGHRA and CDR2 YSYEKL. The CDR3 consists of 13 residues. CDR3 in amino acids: CASSQGHTLFPDF. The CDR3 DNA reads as TGCGCCAGCAGCCAAGGACATACCTTGTTTCCGGACTTC.

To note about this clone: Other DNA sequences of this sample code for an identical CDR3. The CDR3 DNA follows: TGTGCCAGCAGTTACTCGGGCGGGAGGACCTACGAGCAGTACTTC. Encoded protein: CASSYSGGRTYEQYF. The rearrangement uses TRBV6-6 and TRBJ2-7; 8 bases are shared with TRBD2. With 0 bases clipped from V and 2 bases from J, the junction kept 3 bases outside the gene matches. CDR3 length equals 15 residues. The germline CDR1 and CDR2 sequences are MNHNY and SVGAGI (reference sequence).

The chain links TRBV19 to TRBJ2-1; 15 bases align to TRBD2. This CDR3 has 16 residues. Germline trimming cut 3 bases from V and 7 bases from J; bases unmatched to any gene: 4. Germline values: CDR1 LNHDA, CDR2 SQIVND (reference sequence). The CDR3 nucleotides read TGTGCCAGTAGTATTCTTGGACTAGCGGGAGGGAATGAGCAGTTCTTC. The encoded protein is CASSILGLAGGNEQFF.

The CDR3 nucleotides are TGTGCCAGCAGCTTAGTAGCGCTGGGGACTAGCGGGAGTGGGGAGCTGTTTTTT. Amino acid sequence: CASSLVALGTSGSGELFF. This sequence joins TRBV11-3 and TRBJ2-2; 14 nucleotides line up with TRBD2. The CDR3 totals 18 residues. Germline values: CDR1 SGHNT, CDR2 YENEEA. V lost 1 base, J lost 8 bases, and 9 bases stayed unmatched.

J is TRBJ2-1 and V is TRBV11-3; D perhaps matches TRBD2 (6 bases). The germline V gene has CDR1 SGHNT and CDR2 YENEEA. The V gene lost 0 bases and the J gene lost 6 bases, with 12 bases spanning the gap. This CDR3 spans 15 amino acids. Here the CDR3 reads CASSLEGGWANEQFF. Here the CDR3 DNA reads TGTGCCAGCAGCTTAGAAGGAGGGTGGGCCAATGAGCAGTTCTTC.

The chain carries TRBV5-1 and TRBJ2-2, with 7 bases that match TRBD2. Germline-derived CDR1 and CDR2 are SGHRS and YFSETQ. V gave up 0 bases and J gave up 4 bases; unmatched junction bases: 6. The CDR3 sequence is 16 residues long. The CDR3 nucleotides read TGCGCCAGCAGCTTGGTAGGCGGGAGCCCCACCGGGGAGCTGTTTTTT. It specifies CASSLVGGSPTGELFF.

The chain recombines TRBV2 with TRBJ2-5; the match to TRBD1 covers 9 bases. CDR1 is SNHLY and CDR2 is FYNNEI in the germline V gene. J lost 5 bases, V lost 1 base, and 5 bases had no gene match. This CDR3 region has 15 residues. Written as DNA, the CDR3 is TGTGCCAGCAGTGAAGTCACAGGGGGCAGGGAGACCCAGTACTTC. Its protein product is CASSEVTGGRETQYF.

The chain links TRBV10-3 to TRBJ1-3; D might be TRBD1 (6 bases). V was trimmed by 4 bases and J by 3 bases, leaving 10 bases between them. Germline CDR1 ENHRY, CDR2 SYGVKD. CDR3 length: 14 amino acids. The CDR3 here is CAISVGQIGNTIYF. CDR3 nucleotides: TGTGCCATCAGTGTTGGACAGATTGGAAACACCATATATTTT.

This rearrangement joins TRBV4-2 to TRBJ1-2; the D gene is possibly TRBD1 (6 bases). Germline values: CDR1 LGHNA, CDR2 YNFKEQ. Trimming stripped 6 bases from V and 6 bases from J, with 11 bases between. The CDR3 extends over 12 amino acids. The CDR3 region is CASRDRDNGYTF. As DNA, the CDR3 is TGTGCCAGCAGGGACCGGGACAATGGCTACACCTTC.

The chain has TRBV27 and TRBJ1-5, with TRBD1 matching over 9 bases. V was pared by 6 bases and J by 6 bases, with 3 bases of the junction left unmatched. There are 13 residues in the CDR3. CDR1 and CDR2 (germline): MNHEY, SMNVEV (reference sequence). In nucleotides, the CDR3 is TGTGCCAGCAGGACAGGGGGTTCTCAGCCCCAGCATTTT. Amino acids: CASRTGGSQPQHF.

Here the CDR3 reads CSVSQGNEQFF. As DNA, the CDR3 is TGCAGTGTAAGTCAGGGGAATGAGCAGTTCTTC. The rearrangement uses TRBV20-1 and TRBJ2-1; D perhaps matches TRBD1 (6 bases). This CDR3 has 11 residues. CDR1 and CDR2 from the germline V gene are DFQATT and SNEGSKA (reference sequence). The V and J ends lost 7 bases and 7 bases respectively, with 11 bases between them.

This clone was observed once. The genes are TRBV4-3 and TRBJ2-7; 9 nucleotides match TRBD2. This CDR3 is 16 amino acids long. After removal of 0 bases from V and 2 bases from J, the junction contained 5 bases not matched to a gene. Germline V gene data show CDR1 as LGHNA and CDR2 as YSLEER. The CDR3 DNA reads TGCGCCAGCAGCCAAGAAATAGCGGGAGCGCCCTACGAGCAGTACGTC. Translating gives CASSQEIAGAPYEQYV.